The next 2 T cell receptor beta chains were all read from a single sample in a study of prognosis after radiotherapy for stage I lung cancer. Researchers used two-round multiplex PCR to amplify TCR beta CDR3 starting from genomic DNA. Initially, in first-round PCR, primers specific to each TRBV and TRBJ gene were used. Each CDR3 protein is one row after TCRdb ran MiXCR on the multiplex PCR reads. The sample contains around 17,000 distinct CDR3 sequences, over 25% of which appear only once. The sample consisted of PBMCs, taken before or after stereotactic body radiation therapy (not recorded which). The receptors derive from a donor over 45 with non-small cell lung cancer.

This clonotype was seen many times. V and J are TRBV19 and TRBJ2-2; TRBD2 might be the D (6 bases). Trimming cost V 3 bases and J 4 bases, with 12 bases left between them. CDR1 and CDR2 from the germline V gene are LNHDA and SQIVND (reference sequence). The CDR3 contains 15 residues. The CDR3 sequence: CASSIGRDGTGELFF. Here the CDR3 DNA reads TGTGCCAGTAGTATCGGGCGGGACGGCACCGGGGAGCTGTTTTTT.

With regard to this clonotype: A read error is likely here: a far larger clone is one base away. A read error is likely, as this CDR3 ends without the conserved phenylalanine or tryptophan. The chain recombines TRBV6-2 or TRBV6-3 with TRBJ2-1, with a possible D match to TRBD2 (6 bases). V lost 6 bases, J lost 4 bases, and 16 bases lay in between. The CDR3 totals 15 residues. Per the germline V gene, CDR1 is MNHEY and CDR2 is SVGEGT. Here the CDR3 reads CASRPTEAGYNEQFL. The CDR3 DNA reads TGTGCCAGCAGACCAACGGAGGCGGGGTACAATGAGCAGTTCTTG.